This section outlines one T cell receptor (beta chain) sequence together with its context. This sample is part of a study of T-cell memory formation after mild COVID-19. About the research overall: Most TCR clusters belonged to a single donor.

This CDR3 is built from 14 residues. Trimming shortened V by 1 base and J by 6 bases, and 10 bases separated the two germline ends. The germline V gene has CDR1 MGHRA and CDR2 YSYEKL. TCRdb passed the 5' RACE reads through MiXCR, listing each CDR3 protein once. The repertoire consists of about 390,000 distinct CDR3 sequences, with roughly 15% occurring once and the leading ten covering roughly a fifth. The V call is TRBV4-1, the J call TRBJ2-1; the D gene could be TRBD1 or TRBD2 (5 bases each). The receptor's source is a man aged 18 to 29 who had mild COVID-19 (a few samples of this study predate the infection). Cell type and time point are not known. The sample taken for sequencing was PBMCs or a T cell subset sorted from them (not recorded which). The CDR3 reads CASSQGLGVNEQFF. The CDR3 DNA sequence: TGCGCCAGCAGCCAAGGTTTGGGGGTCAATGAGCAGTTCTTC.